Detailed here is one TCR beta chain. Its antigen is unidentified. The CDR3 length is 17 residues. Germline CDR1 reads MDHEN; CDR2 reads SYDVKM. Trimming cost V 2 bases and J 2 bases, with 16 bases left between them. This sample is drawn from a study of PD-1 blockade in classical Hodgkin lymphoma. About the study: Intravenous nivolumab at 3 mg/kg was given to patients every 2 weeks.

TCRdb's table, derived via immunoSEQ multiplex PCR, lists solely in-frame clones and lacks some. This sample carries about 58,000 clones, 75% to 95% of them seen once, and the ten largest clones take under 11%. Brentuximab vedotin exposure varied, and every patient relapsed after autologous stem cell transplantation. Findings of the study overall: Relapsed/refractory patients reportedly had lower baseline diversity than newly diagnosed patients. While CD8+ TCR diversity did not rise significantly by C4D1, CD4+ TCR diversity did.

The TCR was taken from a human donor with classical Hodgkin lymphoma. The chain combines TRBV28 with TRBJ1-5; the D gene is possibly TRBD1 (6 bases). The source was peripheral blood mononuclear cells (PBMCs), collected before the second cycle of nivolumab. The CDR3 reads CASSLLGGGEGNQPQHF. The CDR3, as DNA: TGTGCCAGCAGTTTACTAGGGGGGGGCGAGGGCAATCAGCCCCAGCATTTT.